This T cell receptor (beta chain) was documented in a study of blood T cell repertoires in COVID-19. TCRdb's copy holds only in-frame clones and misses some; the assay was immunoSEQ multiplex PCR. Here the sample spans a few hundred thousand clones, 75% to 85% being singletons. The trim removed 0 bases at V and 12 bases at J, leaving 8 bases unmatched. Germline V gene data show CDR1 as SGHTA and CDR2 as FQGTGA. This CDR3 has 13 amino acids. V and J are TRBV7-3 and TRBJ2-7, with TRBD2 matching over 7 bases. Sequencing used peripheral blood. This receptor was taken from a man aged 50-59 years with active or convalescent COVID-19. The chain's CDR3 is CASSLTGGGALYV. The CDR3 DNA follows: TGTGCCAGCAGCTTAACGGGCGGGGGTGCCCTGTACGTC.